Included here is one T cell receptor (beta chain) sequence, with context. Its antigen remains unidentified. Per-base qualities were not stored, and no clone one base away is much larger. The receptor library was made with PCR. Sequencing was performed on an Illumina HiSeq 2500. To normalize quantification of the TCRbeta repertoire, the TCR libraries were built with molecular barcoding that relied on unique molecular identifiers. Using fastp at Q25 and MiXCR, TCRdb reprocessed the public reads and kept productive beta chains. Rows are combined by CDR3 protein, so each entry shows the most common genes and DNA. The sample contains 250,000 to 350,000 distinct CDR3 sequences, nearly 10% of them found a single time. The ten top clones hold roughly 9.1% of the sample. The germline V end is reduced by 6 bases and the J end by 1 base; junction bases left unmatched: 9. Via the germline V gene, CDR1 is SGHVS and CDR2 FQNEAQ. Reading from cysteine to phenylalanine, the CDR3 counts 16 amino acids. The entry retains the CDR3 DNA only, 48 bases that are in frame from base 1.

This sample is part of a study of T-cell reconstitution after alpha-beta-depleted transplantation in children (dated by TCRdb to the mid-2010s). At the level of the whole study: Using TCR repertoire profiling, the study followed T-cell immune reconstitution in a quantitative way in children after TCRalphabeta/CD19-depleted allogeneic hematopoietic cell transplantation.

The V and J segments used are TRBV7-8 and TRBJ2-7; 10 bases in the junction line up with TRBD2. The specimen comprised PBMCs from the stem cell graft donor, sampled from the stem cell graft. This sequence originates from a human donor who donated a stem cell graft to a child with SCID. The nucleotide sequence is TGTGCCAGCAGACCACCTAGCGGGGGCCCATCCTACGAGCAGTACTTC. It codes for CASRPPSGGPSYEQYF.